The rows below give T cell receptor beta chains drawn from one sample of a study of T cell responses to AZD1222 COVID-19 vaccine. Profiled with immunoSEQ multiplex PCR; TCRdb holds only in-frame clones, not every one. The sample lists 110,000 to 150,000 clones, roughly 91% occurring once. The material sequenced was peripheral blood, taken on day 0 of AZD1222 vaccination. The receptors come from an adult in good health. The CDR3 runs from the conserved cysteine through the conserved F or W. The order of the fields is J gene, V gene, CDR3 length, clone size, CDR3 protein. Size is stated for part of the rows, as once, few or many counts, or as a class when the clone is expanded.

>TRBJ1-4|TRBV28|15|NA
CASSIAPGTNEKLFF
>TRBJ2-3|TRBV24-1|17|NA
CATSDTKGVGDPDTQYF
>TRBJ2-4|TRBV6-5|16|NA
CASSYAGTGPKNIQYF
>TRBJ2-7|TRBV18|15|NA
CASSLFDRSSYEQYF
>TRBJ2-1|TRBV4-1|18|NA
CASSQDPSGQASYNEQFF
>TRBJ1-3|TRBV5-6|14|NA
CASSSLGSGNTIYF
>TRBJ1-2|TRBV19|14|NA
CASGRTANNYGYTF
>TRBJ1-1|TRBV4-3|13|NA
CASSPWMNTEAFF
>TRBJ1-4|TRBV7-9|11|NA
CASSLLEKLFF
>TRBJ1-1|TRBV24-1|10|NA
CATRLTEAFF
>TRBJ2-7|TRBV7-9|14|NA
CASSLAGSRYEQYF
>TRBJ1-5|TRBV28|15|NA
CASSSFGWSNQPQHF
>TRBJ2-1|TRBV13|15|NA
CASSLVVGRKNEQFF
>TRBJ2-3|TRBV29-1|14|NA
CSVDGPGGTDTQYF
>TRBJ2-5|TRBV25-1|15|NA
CASSPSGLAGETQYF
>TRBJ1-2|TRBV19|13|NA
CASSIWGIYGYTF
>TRBJ1-2|TRBV7-2|15|NA
CASSLPRRSGDGYTF
>TRBJ1-1|TRBV28|14|NA
CASSPDRENTEAFF
>TRBJ1-5|TRBV7-2|13|NA
CASSSGQGQPQHF
>TRBJ2-5|TRBV6-2/TRBV6-3|14|NA
CASSYGGTQETQYF
>TRBJ1-1|TRBV7-3|13|NA
CASSLQGDTEAFF
>TRBJ1-2|TRBV5-4|14|NA
CASSLAGTLYGYTF
>TRBJ2-7|TRBV5-4|14|once
CASSPTDRIYEQYF
>TRBJ1-5|TRBV28|13|NA
CASSTGWDQPQHF
>TRBJ2-7|TRBV4-1|16|NA
CASSPIAGLNPYEQYF
>TRBJ1-4|TRBV7-6|13|NA
CASSDSGNEKLFF
>TRBJ2-7|TRBV20-1|13|NA
CSASLDISYEQYF
>TRBJ2-7|TRBV30|16|NA
CAWSVPRALWGYEQYF
>TRBJ2-5|TRBV7-9|15|NA
CASSLYPLMEETQYF
>TRBJ1-5|TRBV30|13|NA
CAWSARGNQPQHF
>TRBJ1-3|TRBV7-8|21|NA
CASSSLGGSATTNYPGNTIYF
>TRBJ1-1|TRBV6-5|13|few
CASTQESNTEAFF
>TRBJ2-3|TRBV2|15|NA
CASSDQRDGADTQYF
>TRBJ1-1|TRBV4-3|14|NA
CASSQGMTPQEAFF
>TRBJ2-3|TRBV4-1|14|NA
CASSQDRNTDTQYF
>TRBJ1-1|TRBV30|13|NA
CAWSVGEFTPAFF
>TRBJ2-3|TRBV28|15|NA
CASSFHSDYTDTQYF
>TRBJ1-2|TRBV20-1|11|NA
CSGYRVNGYTF
>TRBJ1-3|TRBV19|17|NA
CASSPSTGVGSGNTIYF
>TRBJ1-2|TRBV5-1|14|NA
CASTLGPSNYGYTF
>TRBJ1-4|TRBV3-1/TRBV3-2|14|NA
CASSQGATNEKLFF
>TRBJ2-5|TRBV2|13|NA
CASNPRPPGAQYF
>TRBJ2-5|TRBV11-3|15|few
CASSRGTGEVETQYF
>TRBJ2-3|TRBV3-1/TRBV3-2|11|NA
CASSETDTQYF
>TRBJ1-1|TRBV5-1|16|NA
CASSLARGSMNTEAFF
>TRBJ1-1|TRBV5-1|14|NA
CASSLGRLNTEAFF
>TRBJ1-3|TRBV7-2|14|NA
CASSFGTSGNTIYF
>TRBJ1-2|TRBV24-1|15|NA
CATSDRTGDNYGYTF